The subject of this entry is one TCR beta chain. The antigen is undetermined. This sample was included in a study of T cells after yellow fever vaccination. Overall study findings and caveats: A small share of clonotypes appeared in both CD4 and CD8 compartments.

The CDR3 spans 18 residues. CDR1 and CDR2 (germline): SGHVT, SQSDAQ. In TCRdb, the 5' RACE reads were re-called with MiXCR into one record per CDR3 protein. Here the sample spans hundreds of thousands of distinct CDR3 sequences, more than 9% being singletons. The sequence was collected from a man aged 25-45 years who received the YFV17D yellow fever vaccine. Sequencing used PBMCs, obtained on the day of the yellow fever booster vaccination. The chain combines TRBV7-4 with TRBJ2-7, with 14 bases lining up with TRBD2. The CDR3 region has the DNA TGTACCATCAGTCTGGGACTAGCGGGAGAAGTTGGTAGAAACGAGCAGTACTTC. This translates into CTISLGLAGEVGRNEQYF.